The rows below give T cell receptor beta chains drawn from one sample of a study of Graves' ophthalmopathy and Graves' hyperthyroidism. TCRdb called the multiplex PCR reads again in MiXCR, with one record for every CDR3 protein. The sample holds 900,000 to 1,200,000 distinct CDR3 sequences; roughly 35% are singletons and the top ten take roughly 11%. The sequenced material came from peripheral blood or thyroid tissue (not recorded which). The receptor set was obtained from an adult man with Graves' hyperthyroidism. CDR3s leave out the opening cysteine and the closing phenylalanine or tryptophan. A D gene is named only where the DNA matches it firmly. Size is omitted from some rows. Given values are once, few, many or a class for expanded clones.

CDR3aa,d_gene,v_gene,abundance
SASSLFGVSNNSPRH,.,TRBV20-1,.
SVLSSGSSYEQY,TRBD2,TRBV29-1,many
ASSHSGYGLVNSPLH,.,TRBV11-1,once
ASSQITGSREQY,.,TRBV3-1,few
ASSQGQGLRYSPLH,TRBD1,TRBV25-1,.
ASSESQADTSTGELF,.,TRBV10-1,.
AWSPPGPRRTPLH,.,TRBV2,.
ASSEDGVGTEAF,.,TRBV10-2,once
SARSRGPRGTEAF,.,TRBV20-1,.
ASSPPAGTITYEQY,.,TRBV7-2,.
ASSQDFDGYT,.,TRBV4-1,.
ATETRRGETEAF,.,TRBV15,.
ASSPGLAEETQY,TRBD2,TRBV7-2,many
ASSFTPGQHEKLF,TRBD1,TRBV11-2,many
SAATGYEQY,.,TRBV20-1,many
ATSDGGAAQETQY,.,TRBV24-1,few
ASSLEGLVGELF,.,TRBV7-6,.
ASSQDQNPNGGTEAF,.,TRBV3-1,.
ASSPGIQTSDEQY,.,TRBV2,few
SASTGTGALEQY,TRBD1,TRBV20-1,many
ASSRRTSGGLSTQY,TRBD2,TRBV7-2,.
STKGQSRIEAF,TRBD1,TRBV29-1,many
AISFRGFHEQY,.,TRBV10-3,.
ASSATGLAGAYEQY,TRBD2,TRBV9,many
ASTAGEDTEAF,.,TRBV10-3,.
ASTEPGYNSPLH,.,TRBV25-1,.
ATSSVQGARNTGELF,TRBD1,TRBV15,many
ASSLARTGRETQY,TRBD1,TRBV7-2,many
ASSLGLAGGENEQY,TRBD2,TRBV5-1,.
ASSYRQETQY,.,TRBV7-7,few
ASSEPDRASDGYT,TRBD1,TRBV10-2,.
ASTEGQEKETQY,TRBD1,TRBV7-9,many
ATSGGQGDTEAF,TRBD1,TRBV24-1,.
SAPHGGGQNNSPLH,.,TRBV20-1,.
ASGDLGQINQPQH,TRBD1,TRBV19,few
ASRDPPGTEAF,.,TRBV25-1,.
AWSGGHAYEQY,TRBD2,TRBV6-1,.
ASSHRTSGPYEQY,TRBD2,TRBV7-2,many
ASSQGAGAQQETQY,TRBD2,TRBV4-1,few
ATSASEVGESREQY,.,TRBV24-1,.
SVELELNTEAF,.,TRBV29-1,once
AVTDRLTSGANVLT,.,TRBV2,.
ASSRTGASNTEAF,TRBD1,TRBV12-3/TRBV12-4,.
SVGPNTGELF,.,TRBV29-1,many
ASSYSPSRRDNSPLH,.,TRBV6-6,many
ASSLTGDRY,TRBD1,TRBV5-1,.
SRTSGTQETQY,TRBD2,TRBV29-1,.
ASGPPGVSGNTIY,.,TRBV25-1,many
ASSYGGRRLKAF,.,TRBV6-7,many